This TCR beta chain was sequenced for a study of cytomegalovirus exposure and HLA in healthy donors. In the case of this clone: Its antigen is not known.

PCR involved 60 Vbeta and 13 Jbeta primers. Profiled with immunoSEQ multiplex PCR; TCRdb holds only in-frame clones, not every one. Its table lists about 200,000 clones. There are 13 residues in the CDR3. V was trimmed by 5 bases and J by 2 bases, leaving 9 bases between them. The germline gives CDR1 SGHTA, CDR2 FQGTGA. Study outcomes and limitations: Among TCR beta chains, those listed as cytomegalovirus-associated numbered around 180. TCR beta sequences reportedly predicted most subjects' HLA-A and HLA-B alleles accurately.

This receptor was taken from a girl aged 2 to 9 in good health and CMV-seropositive. The rearrangement joins TRBV7-3 to TRBJ1-2, with a tentative D call TRBD1 (6 bases). Sequencing was carried out using PBMCs. This CDR3 is CASSADRNYGYTF. The CDR3 bases are TGTGCCAGCAGCGCGGACAGAAACTATGGCTACACCTTC.